These T cell receptor beta chains were read from a single sample in a study of cytomegalovirus exposure and HLA in healthy donors. Clones were read by immunoSEQ multiplex PCR, and TCRdb kept only the in-frame ones, dropping some. This sample yields about 120,000 clones, of which over 60% are seen a single time; about 2.5% belongs to the top ten. The sample was PBMCs. All receptors come from a female donor in good health and CMV-seronegative. Both conserved end residues are part of each CDR3. The D gene is left open where the match is weak. Size tells how often a clone was seen (once, few, many) or the class of an expanded clone, and some rows leave it out.

v_gene	abundance	j_gene	d_gene	CDR3nt	CDR3aa
TRBV5-6	.	TRBJ1-1	.	TGTGCCAGCAGCCCGGCGTTTGGGGCTAACACTGAAGCTTTCTTT	CASSPAFGANTEAFF
TRBV5-6	.	TRBJ1-1	.	TGTGCCAGCAGCTTGGGTGTCGGGTCTAGGAACACTGAAGCTTTCTTT	CASSLGVGSRNTEAFF
TRBV7-6	.	TRBJ2-1	TRBD1	TGTGCCAGCAGCCAAGGGGGACAGGGGCAGCATGAGCAGTTCTTC	CASSQGGQGQHEQFF
TRBV30	.	TRBJ2-7	.	TGTGCCTGGAGTGGAGGGTCCTACGAGCAGTACTTC	CAWSGGSYEQYF
TRBV5-4	.	TRBJ2-7	.	TGTGCCAGCAGCGTTAGGGGGGGGGAAACCTACGAGCAGTACTTC	CASSVRGGETYEQYF
TRBV7-6	few	TRBJ2-3	TRBD1	TGTGCCAGCAGCCCCGGACAGGACCCGGCAGATACGCAGTATTTT	CASSPGQDPADTQYF
TRBV10-3	.	TRBJ2-1	.	TGTGCCATCAGTGCCCCCGGGACTGAAGAAACGAGCTCCTACAATGAGCAGTTCTTC	CAISAPGTEETSSYNEQFF
TRBV29-1	.	TRBJ1-1	.	TGCAGCGTCTACCCAGACAGGAACACTGAAGCTTTCTTT	CSVYPDRNTEAFF
TRBV18	.	TRBJ2-7	TRBD2	TGTGCCAGCTCACCCCCCCCGGGCCTAGCGGAGAGCTCCTACGAGCAGTACTTC	CASSPPPGLAESSYEQYF
TRBV6-5	.	TRBJ1-1	.	TGTGCCAGCAGACCGAGAGACGGACATCAAGCTTTCTTT	CASRPRDGHQAFF
TRBV7-9	once	TRBJ2-7	.	TGTGCCAGCAGCTCAGGATTGGACAGTTCCTACGAGCAGTACTTC	CASSSGLDSSYEQYF
TRBV4-1	few	TRBJ1-3	.	TGCGCCAGCAGCCAAATACAGGGAAACACCATATATTTT	CASSQIQGNTIYF
TRBV12-5	.	TRBJ2-3	TRBD2	TGTGCTAGTGGTTCACCAGCGGGGGGGGGCACAGATACGCAGTATTTT	CASGSPAGGGTDTQYF
TRBV6-1	few	TRBJ1-3	.	TGTGCCAGCGTTGTCAGTACAGACTCTGGAAACACCATATATTTT	CASVVSTDSGNTIYF
TRBV9	.	TRBJ2-7	.	TGTGCCAGCAGCACAAGACAGAGCTCCTACGAGCAGTACTTC	CASSTRQSSYEQYF
TRBV7-2	.	TRBJ1-1	TRBD1	TGTGCCAGCAGCCAACAGGGGGCGATGCGGACTGAAGCTTTCTTT	CASSQQGAMRTEAFF